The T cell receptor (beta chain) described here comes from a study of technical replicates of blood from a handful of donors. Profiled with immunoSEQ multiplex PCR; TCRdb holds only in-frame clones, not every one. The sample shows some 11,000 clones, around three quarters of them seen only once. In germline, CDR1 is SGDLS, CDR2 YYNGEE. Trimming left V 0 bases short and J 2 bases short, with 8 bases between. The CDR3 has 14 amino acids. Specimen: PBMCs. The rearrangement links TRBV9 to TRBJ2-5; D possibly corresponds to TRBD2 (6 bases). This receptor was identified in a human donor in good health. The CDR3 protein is CASSVAGGQETQYF. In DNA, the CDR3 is TGTGCCAGCAGCGTAGCAGGAGGGCAAGAGACCCAGTACTTC.